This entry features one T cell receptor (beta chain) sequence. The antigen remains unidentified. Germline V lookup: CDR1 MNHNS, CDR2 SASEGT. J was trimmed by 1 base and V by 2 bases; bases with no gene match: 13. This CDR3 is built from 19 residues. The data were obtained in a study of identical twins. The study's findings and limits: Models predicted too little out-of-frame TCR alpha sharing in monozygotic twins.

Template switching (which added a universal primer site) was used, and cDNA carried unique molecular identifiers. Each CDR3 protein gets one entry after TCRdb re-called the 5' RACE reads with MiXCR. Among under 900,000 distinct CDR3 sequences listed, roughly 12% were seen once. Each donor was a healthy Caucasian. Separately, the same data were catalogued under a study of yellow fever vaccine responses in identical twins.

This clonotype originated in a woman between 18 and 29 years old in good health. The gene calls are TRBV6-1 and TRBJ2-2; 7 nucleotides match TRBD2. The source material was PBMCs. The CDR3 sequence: CASSEIRTAGARNTGELFF. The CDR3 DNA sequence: TGTGCCAGCAGTGAAATAAGAACGGCGGGAGCGAGGAACACCGGGGAGCTGTTTTTT.